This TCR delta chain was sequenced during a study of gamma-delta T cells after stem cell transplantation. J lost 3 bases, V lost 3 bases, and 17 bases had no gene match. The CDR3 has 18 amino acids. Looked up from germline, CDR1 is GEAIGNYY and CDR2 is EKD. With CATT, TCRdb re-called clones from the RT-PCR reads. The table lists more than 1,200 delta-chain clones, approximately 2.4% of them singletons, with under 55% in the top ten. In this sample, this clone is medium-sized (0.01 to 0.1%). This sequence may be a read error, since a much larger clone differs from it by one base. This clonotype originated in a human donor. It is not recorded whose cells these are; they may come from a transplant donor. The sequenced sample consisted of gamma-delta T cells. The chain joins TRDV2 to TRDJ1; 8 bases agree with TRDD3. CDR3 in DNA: TGTGCCTGTGACGCTGCCTCTACTGGGGGCCGCCACGCCGATAAACTCATCTTT. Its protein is CACDAASTGGRHADKLIF.